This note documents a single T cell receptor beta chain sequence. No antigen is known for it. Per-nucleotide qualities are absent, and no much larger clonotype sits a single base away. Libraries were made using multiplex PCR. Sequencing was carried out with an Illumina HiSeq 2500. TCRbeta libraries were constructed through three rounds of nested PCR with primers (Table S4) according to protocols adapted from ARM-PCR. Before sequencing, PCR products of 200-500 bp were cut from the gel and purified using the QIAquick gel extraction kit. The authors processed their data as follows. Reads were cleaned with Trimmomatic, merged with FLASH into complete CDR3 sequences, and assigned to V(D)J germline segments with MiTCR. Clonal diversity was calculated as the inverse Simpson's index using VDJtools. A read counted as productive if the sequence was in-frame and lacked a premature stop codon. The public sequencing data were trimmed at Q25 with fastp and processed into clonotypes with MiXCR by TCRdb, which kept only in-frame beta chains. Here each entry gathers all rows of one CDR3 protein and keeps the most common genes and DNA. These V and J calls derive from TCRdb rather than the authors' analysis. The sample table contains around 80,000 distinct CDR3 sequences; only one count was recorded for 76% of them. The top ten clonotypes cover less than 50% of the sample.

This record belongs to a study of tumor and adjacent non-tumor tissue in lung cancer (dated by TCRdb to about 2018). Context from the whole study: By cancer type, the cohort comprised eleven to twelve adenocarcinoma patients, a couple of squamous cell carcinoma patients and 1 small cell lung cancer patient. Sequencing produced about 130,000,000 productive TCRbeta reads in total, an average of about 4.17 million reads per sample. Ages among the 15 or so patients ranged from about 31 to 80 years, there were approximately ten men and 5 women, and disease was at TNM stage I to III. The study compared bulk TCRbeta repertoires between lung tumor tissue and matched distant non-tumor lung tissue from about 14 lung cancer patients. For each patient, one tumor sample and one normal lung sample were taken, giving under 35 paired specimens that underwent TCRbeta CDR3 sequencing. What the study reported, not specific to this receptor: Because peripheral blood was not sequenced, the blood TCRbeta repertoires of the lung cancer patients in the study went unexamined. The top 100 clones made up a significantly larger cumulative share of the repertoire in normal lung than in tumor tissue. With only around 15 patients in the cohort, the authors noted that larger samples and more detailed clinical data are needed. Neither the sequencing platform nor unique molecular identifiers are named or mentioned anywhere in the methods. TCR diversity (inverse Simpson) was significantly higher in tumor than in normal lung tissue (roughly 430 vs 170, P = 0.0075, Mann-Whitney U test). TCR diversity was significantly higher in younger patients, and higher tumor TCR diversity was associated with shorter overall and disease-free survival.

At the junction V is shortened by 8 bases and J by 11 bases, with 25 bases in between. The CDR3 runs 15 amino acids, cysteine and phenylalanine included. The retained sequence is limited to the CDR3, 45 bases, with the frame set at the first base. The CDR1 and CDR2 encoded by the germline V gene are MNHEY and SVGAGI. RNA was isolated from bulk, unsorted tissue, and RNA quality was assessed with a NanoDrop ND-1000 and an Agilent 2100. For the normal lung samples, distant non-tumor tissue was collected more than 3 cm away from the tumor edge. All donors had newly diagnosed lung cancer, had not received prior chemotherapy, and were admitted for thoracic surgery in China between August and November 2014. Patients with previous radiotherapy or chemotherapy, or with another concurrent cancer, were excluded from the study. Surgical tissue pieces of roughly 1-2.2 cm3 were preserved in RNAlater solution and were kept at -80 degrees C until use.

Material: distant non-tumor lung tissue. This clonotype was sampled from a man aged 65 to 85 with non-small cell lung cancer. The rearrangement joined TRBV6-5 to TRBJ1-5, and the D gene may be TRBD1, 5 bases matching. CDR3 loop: CASGNSGHLNRAQHF. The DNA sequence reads TGTGCCAGCGGAAACTCAGGACATCTCAATCGGGCCCAGCATTTT.